Below, 16 T cell receptor beta chains from the same sample are listed, as sequenced in a study of beta chain features in type 1 diabetes. Study-wide points: Type 1 diabetes patients had moderately but significantly shorter TCRB CDR3s in all four CD4+ subsets.

These TCRs' antigens remain unknown. The investigators reverse transcribed all of the isolated RNA, so they sequenced expressed TCRB transcripts. Only in-frame clones appear in the TCRdb table, and some are missing; sequencing was by immunoSEQ multiplex PCR. The sample records roughly 14,000 clones, more than 60% being singletons. Material for sequencing was Tregs from blood. The receptors were gathered from a man aged 30-40 years with type 1 diabetes.

The rearrangement joins TRBV13 to TRBJ2-1, with D possibly being TRBD1 (6 bases). Germline values: CDR1 PRHDT, CDR2 FYEKMQ (reference sequence). This CDR3 region has 17 residues. The V end was cut by 3 bases, the J end by 0 bases, with 15 bases between. The CDR3 nucleotides read TGTGCCAGCAGCTTTTTAGGGGGAAAGAGCTCCTACAATGAGCAGTTCTTC. Protein sequence: CASSFLGGKSSYNEQFF.

This clone was detected only once. The rearrangement joins TRBV10-3 to TRBJ2-1; D might be TRBD2 (5 bases). The CDR3 has 15 amino acids. Trimming shortened V by 0 bases and J by 9 bases, and 15 bases separated the two germline ends. Per the germline V gene, CDR1 is ENHRY and CDR2 is SYGVKD. The CDR3 here is CAISESSVGSGEQFF. In DNA form, the CDR3 reads TGTGCCATCAGTGAGTCCTCAGTGGGGAGCGGTGAGCAGTTCTTC.

This chain joins TRBV18 and TRBJ1-1; D is perhaps TRBD1 (6 bases). The CDR3 runs to 16 residues. V was pared by 0 bases and J by 6 bases, with 17 bases between. In germline, CDR1 is KGHSH, CDR2 LQKENI. The CDR3 nucleotides are TGTGCCAGCTCACCACCGGGGGCATCGGGGTCCTCTGAAGCTTTCTTT. Protein: CASSPPGASGSSEAFF.

The V and J genes are TRBV18 and TRBJ1-1; D not certain. The CDR3 is 16 residues long. Looked up from germline, CDR1 is KGHSH and CDR2 is LQKENI. The V end was cut by 2 bases, the J end by 5 bases, with 18 bases between. DNA of the CDR3: TGTGCCAGCTCACCATTACCGGGTTCGACTGGGACTGAAGCTTTCTTT. It encodes CASSPLPGSTGTEAFF. The whole variable domain, remainder taken from reference TRBV18 and TRBJ1-1, is NAGVMQNPRHLVRRRGQEARLRCSPMKGHSHVYWYRQLPEEGLKFMVYLQKENIIDESGMPKERFSAEFPKEGPSILRIQQVVRGDSAAYFCASSPLPGSTGTEAFFGQGTRLTVV.

The table lists this clone with a few counts. V gene TRBV11-1 combines with J gene TRBJ2-2; TRBD1 aligns across 11 bases. Germline V gives CDR1 SGHAT, CDR2 FQDESV (reference sequence). Losses at the gene ends were 8 bases for V and 4 bases for J; bases not matched to a gene: 9. The CDR3 contains 16 residues. CDR3 nucleotide sequence: TGTGCCAGCGGATCCGGACAGGGGGCGTTCACCGGGGAGCTGTTTTTT. Its protein product is CASGSGQGAFTGELFF.

The chain employs TRBV27 and TRBJ1-2; maybe TRBD1 (6 bases). Germline CDR1 MNHEY, CDR2 SMNVEV (reference sequence). V lost 5 bases, J lost 7 bases, and 14 bases lay in between. This CDR3 has 13 residues. CDR3 sequence reads: CASSGTGYRGYTF. For the CDR3, the DNA is TGTGCCAGCAGTGGCACAGGGTACCGTGGCTACACCTTC.

The rearrangement uses TRBV2 and TRBJ2-5; 7 nucleotides align to TRBD1. Trimming at V came to 6 bases and at J to 5 bases, leaving 0 bases not matched to a gene. The CDR3 totals 11 residues. CDR1 is SNHLY, CDR2 FYNNEI, per germline. This CDR3 is CASRGQETQYF. In DNA, the CDR3 is TGTGCCAGCAGGGGACAGGAGACCCAGTACTTC.

The chain uses TRBV30 and TRBJ2-2; possible D gene TRBD1, 6 bases. CDR3 size: 13 residues. Trimming removed 6 bases from V and 3 bases from J, with 11 bases in between. The germline CDR1 and CDR2 sequences are GTSNPN and SVGIG (reference sequence). CDR3 residues: CACHRAYTGELFF. For the CDR3, the DNA is TGTGCCTGCCACAGGGCTTACACCGGGGAGCTGTTTTTT.

This clone was detected once. The chain couples TRBV10-3 to TRBJ2-3; maybe TRBD2 (6 bases). V gave up 7 bases and J gave up 5 bases, with 16 bases separating them. In germline, CDR1 is ENHRY, CDR2 SYGVKD. The CDR3 has 14 residues. Here the CDR3 reads CAIKQASVGDTQYF. As DNA, the CDR3 is TGTGCCATCAAACAGGCTAGCGTCGGAGATACGCAGTATTTT.

In its sample, this clone is large. V usage is TRBV7-2 and J usage is TRBJ1-1; D perhaps matches TRBD1 (6 bases). V lost 5 bases and J 3 bases, leaving 13 bases between the germline ends. This CDR3 is built from 14 residues. Germline assignment: CDR1 SGHTA and CDR2 FQGNSA. CDR3 bases: TGTGCCAGCAGCAGACAGGCCTTGGACACTGAAGCTTTCTTT. Translating gives CASSRQALDTEAFF. Looking up the rest from reference TRBV7-2 and TRBJ1-1 gives the full variable domain: GAGVSQSPSNKVTEKGKDVELRCDPISGHTALYWYRQSLGQGLEFLIYFQGNSAPDKSGLPSDRFSAERTGGSVSTLTIQRTQQEDSAVYLCASSRQALDTEAFFGQGTRLTVV.

Only a few counts were recorded for this clone. J is TRBJ2-7 and V is TRBV7-8, with no clear D. Germline loops: CDR1 SGHVS, CDR2 FQNEAQ. The CDR3 consists of 15 residues. Trimming pared 1 base from V and 0 bases from J, leaving 10 bases between. Written as DNA, the CDR3 is TGTGCCAGCAGCTTAGGTCCCCGAGGCTCCTACGAGCAGTACTTC. Its translation is CASSLGPRGSYEQYF.

This clone was found a few times. This chain joins TRBV9 and TRBJ2-7; 8 bases are shared with TRBD1. V shed 7 bases and J 2 bases; nucleotides not matched to a gene: 8. Germline lookup yields CDR1 SGDLS and CDR2 YYNGEE. The CDR3 is made up of 14 amino acids. The CDR3: CASAPGTGAYEQYF. The CDR3 region has the DNA TGTGCCAGCGCCCCGGGGACAGGAGCCTACGAGCAGTACTTC.

This clone was observed a single time. The chain couples TRBV27 to TRBJ1-2; TRBD1 might be the D (6 bases). This CDR3 region has 15 residues. Germline assignment: CDR1 MNHEY and CDR2 SMNVEV (reference sequence). Trimming shortened V by 7 bases and J by 3 bases, and 18 bases separated the two germline ends. CDR3 in DNA: TGTGCCAGCATCCCCTGGGGGGGCGCAGACTATGGCTACACCTTC. It is translated as CASIPWGGADYGYTF.

This clone has just a few counts. The chain links TRBV5-1 to TRBJ1-4; D unclear. The germline CDR1 and CDR2 sequences are SGHRS and YFSETQ. Trimming took off 0 bases at V and 0 bases at J, with 9 bases between the two ends. This CDR3 spans 16 amino acids. The chain's CDR3 is CASSLGSSATNEKLFF. The CDR3 DNA follows: TGCGCCAGCAGCTTGGGGTCGAGTGCAACTAATGAAAAACTGTTTTTT.

The chain carries TRBV9 and TRBJ1-2, with 10 nucleotides matching TRBD1. The length of the CDR3 is 15 residues. Trimming took 3 bases from V and 7 from J; bases not matched to a gene: 9. The germline V gene has CDR1 SGDLS and CDR2 YYNGEE. CDR3 in DNA: TGTGCCAGCAGCGGGCCGGGACAGGGGAGTAGTGGCTACACCTTC. Translated: CASSGPGQGSSGYTF. The complete variable domain, with remaining parts taken from reference TRBV9 and TRBJ1-2, reads DSGVTQTPKHLITATGQRVTLRCSPRSGDLSVYWYQQSLDQGLQFLIQYYNGEERAKGNILERFSAQQFPDLHSELNLSSLELGDSALYFCASSGPGQGSSGYTFGSGTRLTVV.

The V call is TRBV19, the J call TRBJ1-1; D not resolved. Germline CDR1 is LNHDA and CDR2 is SQIVND (reference sequence). This CDR3 region has 15 residues. The ends were cut back, 6 bases at V and 1 base at J, with 15 bases in the middle. Written as DNA, the CDR3 is TGTGCCAGTAGCCCCCGTGGGCGGGAGAACACTGAAGCTTTCTTT. Translating it yields CASSPRGRENTEAFF.